This T cell receptor beta chain was sequenced in a study of multiple sclerosis patients with progressive multifocal leukoencephalopathy. Findings and caveats of the study: Lower normalized Shannon entropy suggested reduced TRB diversity in most PML patients. Expanded clones at PML onset predated and persisted through natalizumab therapy.

Time point noted: time of PML onset. Natalizumab-treated patients developed PML between 16 and 56 months into natalizumab therapy. Every PCR reaction included synthetic inline CDR3 controls for all V-J pairings. Libraries were prepared by immunoSEQ multiplex PCR; TCRdb keeps only in-frame clonotypes and omits some of them. The sample lists tens of thousands of clones; approximately 85% were seen once. Trimming removed 5 bases from V and 6 bases from J, with 14 bases in between. CDR1 SEHNR and CDR2 FQNEAQ come from the germline V gene (reference sequence). The CDR3 covers 14 residues. A word on this clone: Its cognate antigen is unknown.

The sequences come from PBMCs, collected from a patient treated with natalizumab. The receptor was isolated from a woman aged 30 to 39 with progressive multifocal leukoencephalopathy. The chain is built from TRBV7-9 and TRBJ1-5, with D tentatively TRBD1 (5 bases). The CDR3 here is CASSLGGFGQPQHF. The CDR3, as DNA: TGTGCCAGCAGCCTTGGGGGGTTCGGTCAGCCCCAGCATTTT.